These 12 T cell receptor beta chains share one sample of origin, sequenced in a study of CD8+ T cells in alopecia areata (dated by TCRdb to 2017 to 2018). The sample's time point, from its label and the paper: around 24 weeks on oral tofacitinib. Taken with the paper, the label for treatment or condition translates to: oral pan-JAK inhibitor, 5-10 mg twice daily. Libraries came from the immunoSEQ multiplex PCR assay. RNA was extracted from all samples and reverse transcribed into cDNA as template for TCR sequencing. As stored in TCRdb, this immuneACCESS dataset retains in-frame rearrangements with V and J assigned. A fraction of the clones does not appear; measured against another copy, unresolved V genes explain less than half of the discrepancy, and the remainder lacks a known reason. For this sample the table gives about 110,000 clones, of which about 83% were detected only once. The ten largest clonotypes hold around 25% of the sample.

The specimen was CD8+ T cells sorted from blood, collected at week 24, from a patient treated with tofacitinib. The receptors derive from a human donor with alopecia areata.

The CDR3 sequence: CASSLSRDTYSYEQYF. DNA of the CDR3: TGTGCCAGCAGTTTATCGAGGGACACATACTCCTACGAGCAGTACTTC. The chain links TRBV27 to TRBJ2-7, with D tentatively TRBD1 (6 bases). There are 16 residues in the CDR3. V gave up 0 bases and J gave up 0 bases, with 12 bases separating them. Per germline, CDR1 MNHEY and CDR2 SMNVEV (reference sequence).

A few counts support this clone. This chain's CDR3 is CASSLFVGDEQFF. The CDR3, as DNA: TGTGCCAGCAGCCTGTTCGTGGGTGATGAGCAGTTCTTC. The chain carries TRBV11-1 and TRBJ2-1; D unresolved. The CDR3 totals 13 residues. Trimming removed 5 bases at V and 8 bases at J, with 13 bases between. CDR1 is SGHAT and CDR2 is FQDESV in the germline V gene (reference sequence).

J is TRBJ1-1 and V is TRBV6-1; a weak D match, TRBD1 (5 bases). Germline V gene sequence: CDR1 MNHNS, CDR2 SASEGT. Between the trimmed V and J ends, which lost 4 bases and 2 bases, there was a span of 11 bases. The CDR3 runs 14 residues. In DNA, the CDR3 is TGTGCCAGCAGTGCGGCGGGGCTCAACACTGAAGCTTTCTTT. This sequence encodes CASSAAGLNTEAFF.

The gene calls are TRBV23-1 and TRBJ2-1; D not certain. TRBV23-1 is an ORF, with its function uncertain. The length of the CDR3 is 9 residues. Trimming left V 9 bases short and J 9 bases short, with 6 bases between. CDR3 in DNA: TGCGCCAGACCCAGTGAGCAGTTCTTC. This encodes CARPSEQFF.

This chain joins TRBV13 and TRBJ2-3; D may be TRBD1 or TRBD2 (7 bases each). Germline CDR1 PRHDT, CDR2 FYEKMQ (reference sequence). The CDR3 sequence is 17 residues long. V lost 2 bases and J lost 0, with 15 bases in between. The CDR3 DNA reads TGTGCCAGCAGCTTACGTGGGGAGGGGGCTAGCACAGATACGCAGTATTTT. Its translation is CASSLRGEGASTDTQYF.

CDR3 loop: CASSLDRDFLNYGYTF. DNA of the CDR3: TGTGCCAGCAGCTTGGACCGGGACTTCCTTAACTATGGCTACACCTTC. V usage is TRBV5-6 and J usage is TRBJ1-2; D is possibly TRBD1 (5 bases). The CDR3 loop spans 16 amino acids. Trimming removed 0 bases from V and 1 base from J, with 13 bases in between. CDR1 and CDR2 (germline): SGHDT, YYEEEE.

The chain carries TRBV14 and TRBJ2-5, with no clear D. This CDR3 has 15 residues. Germline CDR1 reads SGHDN; CDR2 reads FVKESK. With 1 base removed from V and 4 bases from J, the gap between germline ends came to 13 bases. The CDR3 DNA is TGTGCCAGCAGCCAAGGGCCAGTGAAGATAGAGACCCAGTACTTC. Translating it yields CASSQGPVKIETQYF.

This clone was recorded only once. The chain combines TRBV7-9 with TRBJ2-3; TRBD2 is a possible D gene (5 bases). The CDR3 runs 16 residues. CDR1 SEHNR and CDR2 FQNEAQ come from the germline V gene (reference sequence). The V end was cut by 4 bases, the J end by 2 bases, with 16 bases between. The CDR3 bases are TGTGCCAGCAGCTCCTATGTGGCTAGCATCACAGATACGCAGTATTTT. Translating gives CASSSYVASITDTQYF. Complete variable domain (other parts from reference TRBV7-9 and TRBJ2-3): DTGVSQNPRHKITKRGQNVTFRCDPISEHNRLYWYRQTLGQGPEFLTYFQNEAQLEKSRLLSDRFSAERPKGSFSTLEIQRTEQGDSAMYLCASSSYVASITDTQYFGPGTRLTVL.

This chain connects TRBV5-4 to TRBJ1-1; tentatively, D is TRBD1 (5 bases). Germline assignment: CDR1 SGHNT and CDR2 YYREEE (reference sequence). Trimming removed 1 base at V and 5 bases at J, with 15 bases between. The CDR3 runs 15 residues. The DNA for the CDR3 is TGTGCCAGCAGCTTGAAGGGCAGGGAGTATACTGAAGCTTTCTTT. Its protein is CASSLKGREYTEAFF.

This clone was observed once. The chain links TRBV4-1 to TRBJ2-2; 8 bases line up with TRBD1. From germline, CDR1 is MGHRA and CDR2 YSYEKL. The CDR3 contains 17 residues. V was clipped by 0 bases and J by 1 base; unmatched bases: 4. The CDR3 coding sequence is TGCGCCAGCAGCCAAGATCCGGACAGGGAGAACACCGGGGAGCTGTTTTTT. Protein sequence: CASSQDPDRENTGELFF.

The chain carries TRBV5-5 and TRBJ1-2; D gene unclear. V lost 4 bases and J 1 base, leaving 11 bases between the germline ends. CDR1 is SGHKS and CDR2 is YYEKEE in the germline V gene (reference sequence). The length of the CDR3 is 14 residues. The CDR3 spells CASSRTTGNYGYTF. CDR3 coding DNA: TGTGCCAGCAGCCGCACCACGGGTAACTATGGCTACACCTTC.

The CDR3 DNA sequence: TGTGCCAGCAGCCAAGAAGGTCCTAGCGTCACAGATACGCAGTATTTT. Translation gives CASSQEGPSVTDTQYF. The chain uses TRBV4-2 and TRBJ2-3; weak D call: TRBD2 (6 bases). The germline gives CDR1 LGHNA, CDR2 YNFKEQ. The length of the CDR3 is 16 residues. The V gene lost 0 bases and the J gene lost 2 bases, with 12 bases spanning the gap.